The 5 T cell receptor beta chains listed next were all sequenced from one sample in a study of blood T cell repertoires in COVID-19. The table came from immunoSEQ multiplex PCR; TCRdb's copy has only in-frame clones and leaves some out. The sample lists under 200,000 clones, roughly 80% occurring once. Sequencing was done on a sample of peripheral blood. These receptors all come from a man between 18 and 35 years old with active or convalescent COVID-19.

The CDR3 region is CATRGWRNTEAFF. CDR3 nucleotides: TGTGCCACTAGGGGGTGGAGGAACACTGAAGCTTTCTTT. V is TRBV24-1 and J is TRBJ1-1, with D possibly being TRBD1 (6 bases). V was trimmed by 10 bases and J by 1 base, leaving 12 bases between them. Germline CDR1 and CDR2: KGHDR and SFDVKD. There are 13 residues in the CDR3.

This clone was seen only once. The CDR3 DNA follows: TGCGCCAGCAGCACGGGACTAGCGGGATTAGCCAAAAACATTCAGTACTTC. It specifies CASSTGLAGLAKNIQYF. J is TRBJ2-4 and V is TRBV4-1; 13 bases match TRBD2. There are 17 residues in the CDR3. CDR1 MGHRA and CDR2 YSYEKL come from the germline V gene. Losses at the gene ends were 5 bases for V and 0 bases for J; bases not matched to a gene: 4.

The CDR3, as DNA: TGTGCCAGCAGCCAAGATTGGAGATCCCATGGAATCAATGAGCAGTTCTTC. Encoded protein: CASSQDWRSHGINEQFF. The chain has TRBV14 and TRBJ2-1; D gene ambiguous. Per the germline V gene, CDR1 is SGHDN and CDR2 is FVKESK. V was shortened by 0 bases and J by 6 bases, with 18 bases between the two germline ends. The CDR3 has 17 residues.

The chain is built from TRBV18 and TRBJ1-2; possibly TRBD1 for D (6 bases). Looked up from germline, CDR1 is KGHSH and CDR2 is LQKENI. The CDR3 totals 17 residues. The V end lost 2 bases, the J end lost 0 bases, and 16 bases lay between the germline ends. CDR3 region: CASSPFDFGTSNYGYTF. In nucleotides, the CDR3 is TGTGCCAGCTCACCATTCGATTTCGGGACATCTAACTATGGCTACACCTTC. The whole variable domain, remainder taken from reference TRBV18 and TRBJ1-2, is NAGVMQNPRHLVRRRGQEARLRCSPMKGHSHVYWYRQLPEEGLKFMVYLQKENIIDESGMPKERFSAEFPKEGPSILRIQQVVRGDSAAYFCASSPFDFGTSNYGYTFGSGTRLTVV.

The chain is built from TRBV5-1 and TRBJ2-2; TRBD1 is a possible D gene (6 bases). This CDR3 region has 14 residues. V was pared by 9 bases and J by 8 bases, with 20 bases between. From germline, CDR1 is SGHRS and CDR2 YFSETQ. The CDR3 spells CATKQLTGPGELFF. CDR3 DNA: TGCGCCACCAAGCAACTCACAGGGCCAGGGGAGCTGTTTTTT.